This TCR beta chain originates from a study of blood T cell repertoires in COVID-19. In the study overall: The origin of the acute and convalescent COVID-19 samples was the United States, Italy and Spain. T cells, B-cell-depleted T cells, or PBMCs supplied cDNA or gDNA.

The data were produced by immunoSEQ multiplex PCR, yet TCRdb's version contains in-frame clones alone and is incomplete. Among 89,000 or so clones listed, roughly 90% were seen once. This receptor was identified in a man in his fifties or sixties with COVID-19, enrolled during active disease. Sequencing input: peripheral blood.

Here the CDR3 reads CASSPNRAAGGPTGELFF. In DNA form, the CDR3 reads TGTGCCAGCAGCCCCAATCGAGCAGCGGGGGGGCCGACCGGGGAGCTGTTTTTT. V and J are TRBV7-6 and TRBJ2-2; TRBD2 agrees at 10 bases. Trimming removed 5 bases from V and 5 bases from J; junction bases left unmatched: 14. CDR1 is SGHVS, CDR2 FNYEAQ, per germline. This CDR3 has 18 amino acids.